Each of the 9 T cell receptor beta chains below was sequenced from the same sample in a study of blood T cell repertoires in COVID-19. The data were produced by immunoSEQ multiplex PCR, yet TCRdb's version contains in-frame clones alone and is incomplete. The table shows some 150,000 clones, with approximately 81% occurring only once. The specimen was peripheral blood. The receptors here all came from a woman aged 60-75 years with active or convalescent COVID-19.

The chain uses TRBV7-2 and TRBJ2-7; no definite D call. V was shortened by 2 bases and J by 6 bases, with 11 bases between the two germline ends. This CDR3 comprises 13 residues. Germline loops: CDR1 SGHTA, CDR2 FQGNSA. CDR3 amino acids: CASSLRVIAEQYF. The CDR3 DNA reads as TGTGCCAGCAGCTTAAGAGTTATCGCCGAGCAGTACTTC.

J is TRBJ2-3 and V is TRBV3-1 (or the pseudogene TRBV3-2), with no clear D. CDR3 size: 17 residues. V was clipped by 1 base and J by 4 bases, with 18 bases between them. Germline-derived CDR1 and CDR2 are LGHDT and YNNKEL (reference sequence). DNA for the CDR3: TGTGCCAGCAGCCAAGGGTCAAGCCTGGTGTTCGCAGATACGCAGTATTTT. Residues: CASSQGSSLVFADTQYF.

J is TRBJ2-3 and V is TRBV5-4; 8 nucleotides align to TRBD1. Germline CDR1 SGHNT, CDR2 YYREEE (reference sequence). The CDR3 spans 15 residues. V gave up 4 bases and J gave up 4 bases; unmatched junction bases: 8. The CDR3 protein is CASSDGTGAADTQYF. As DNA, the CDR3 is TGTGCCAGCAGCGACGGGACAGGAGCTGCAGATACGCAGTATTTT.

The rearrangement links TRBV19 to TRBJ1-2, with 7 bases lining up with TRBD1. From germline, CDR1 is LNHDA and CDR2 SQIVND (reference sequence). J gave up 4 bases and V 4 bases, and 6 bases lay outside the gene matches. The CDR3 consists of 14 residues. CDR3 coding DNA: TGTGCCAGTAGTAAAGGAGGGGGCGGCTATGGCTACACCTTC. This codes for CASSKGGGGYGYTF.

The CDR3, as DNA: TGTGCCACCGATTCGGAGGTCACCGGGGAGCTGTTTTTT. Its protein product is CATDSEVTGELFF. The chain is built from TRBV19 and TRBJ2-2; tentatively, D is TRBD2 (5 bases). The germline CDR1 and CDR2 sequences are LNHDA and SQIVND (reference sequence). Trimming took off 10 bases at V and 4 bases at J, with 13 bases between the two ends. This CDR3 is built from 13 residues.

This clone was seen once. The CDR3, as DNA: TGTGCCAGCACCGCCAATCCCTCAGGGGGAGAAAAACTGTTTTTT. It encodes CASTANPSGGEKLFF. The gene calls are TRBV4-2 and TRBJ1-4; 7 nucleotides match TRBD1. Germline CDR1 and CDR2: LGHNA and YNFKEQ. The length of the CDR3 is 15 residues. V was clipped by 7 bases and J by 8 bases; unmatched bases: 13.

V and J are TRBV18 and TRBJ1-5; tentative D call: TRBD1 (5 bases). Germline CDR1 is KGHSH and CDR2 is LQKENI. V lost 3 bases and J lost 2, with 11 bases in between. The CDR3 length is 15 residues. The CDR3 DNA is TGTGCCAGCTCACCGACGGGGGATGGCAATCAGCCCCAGCATTTT. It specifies CASSPTGDGNQPQHF.

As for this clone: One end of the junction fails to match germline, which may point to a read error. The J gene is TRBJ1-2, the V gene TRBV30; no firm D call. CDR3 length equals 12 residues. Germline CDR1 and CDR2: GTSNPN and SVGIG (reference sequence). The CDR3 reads CAWTKQSIRLAF. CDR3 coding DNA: TGTGCCTGGACCAAACAGTCTATAAGGCTCGCCTTC.

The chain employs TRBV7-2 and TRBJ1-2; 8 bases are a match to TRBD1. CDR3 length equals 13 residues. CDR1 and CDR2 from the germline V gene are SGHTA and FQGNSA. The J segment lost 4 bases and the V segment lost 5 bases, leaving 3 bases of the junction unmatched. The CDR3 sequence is CASSRGQGYGYTF. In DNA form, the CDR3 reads TGTGCCAGCAGCCGAGGACAGGGCTATGGCTACACCTTC.